This entry describes one TCR beta chain. Antigen unknown. These data originate in a study of cytomegalovirus exposure and HLA in healthy donors. As for the study in general: The study's early data release held 80 million to 95 million unique TCRs from HLA-typed donors. Study-level results: Diagnosis of cytomegalovirus status made by the classifier reportedly showed high specificity and sensitivity. For presence/absence analyses, sequencing depth was assumed to be roughly uniform across donors. A few chains linked to CMV were shown in vitro to be specific for CMV antigens.

PCR primers comprised 60 Vbeta and 13 Jbeta primers. Assay: immunoSEQ multiplex PCR; the TCRdb copy retains only in-frame clones and omits some. This repertoire shows roughly 78,000 clones, 65% to 80% found once; its top ten account for about 20%. V was pared by 7 bases and J by 8 bases, with 15 bases between. Germline assignment: CDR1 SGHRS and CDR2 YFSETQ. There are 12 residues in the CDR3. The sample consisted of PBMCs. The source is a man aged 35 to 55 in good health and CMV-seropositive. This chain connects TRBV5-1 to TRBJ1-2, with D maybe TRBD1 (5 bases). CDR3 residues: CASRGGDGGYTF. The CDR3 DNA reads as TGCGCCAGCCGTGGAGGGGATGGCGGCTACACCTTC.